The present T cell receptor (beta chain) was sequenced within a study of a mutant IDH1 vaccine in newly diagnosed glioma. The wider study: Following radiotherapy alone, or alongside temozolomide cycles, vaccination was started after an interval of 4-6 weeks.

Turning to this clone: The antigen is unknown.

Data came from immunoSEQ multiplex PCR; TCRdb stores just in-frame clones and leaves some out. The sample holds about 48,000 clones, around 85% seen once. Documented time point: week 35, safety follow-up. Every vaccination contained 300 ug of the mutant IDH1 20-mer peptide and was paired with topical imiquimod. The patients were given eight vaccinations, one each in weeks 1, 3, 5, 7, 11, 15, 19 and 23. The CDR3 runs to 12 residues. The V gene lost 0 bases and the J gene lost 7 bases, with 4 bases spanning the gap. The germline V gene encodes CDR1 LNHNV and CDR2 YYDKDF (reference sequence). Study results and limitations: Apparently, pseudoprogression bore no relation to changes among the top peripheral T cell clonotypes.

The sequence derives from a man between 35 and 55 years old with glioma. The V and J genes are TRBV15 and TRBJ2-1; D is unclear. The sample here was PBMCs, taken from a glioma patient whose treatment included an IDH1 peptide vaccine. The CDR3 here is CATSREENEQFF. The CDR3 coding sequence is TGTGCCACCAGCAGAGAGGAGAATGAGCAGTTCTTC.